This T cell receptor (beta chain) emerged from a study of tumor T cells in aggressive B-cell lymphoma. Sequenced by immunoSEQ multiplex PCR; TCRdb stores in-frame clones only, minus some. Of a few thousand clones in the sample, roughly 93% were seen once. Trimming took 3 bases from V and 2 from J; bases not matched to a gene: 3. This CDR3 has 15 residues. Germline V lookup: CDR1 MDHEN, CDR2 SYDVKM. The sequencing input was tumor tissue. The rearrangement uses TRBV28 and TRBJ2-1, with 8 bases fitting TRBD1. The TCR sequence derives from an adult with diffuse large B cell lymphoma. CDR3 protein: CASSLGTGAYNEQFF. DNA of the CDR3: TGTGCCAGCAGTTTGGGGACAGGCGCCTACAATGAGCAGTTCTTC.